Listed below are T cell receptor beta chains from one sample, sequenced in a study of cytomegalovirus exposure and HLA in healthy donors. Libraries were prepared by immunoSEQ multiplex PCR; TCRdb keeps only in-frame clonotypes and omits some of them. The sample lists around 100,000 clones, 75% to 90% occurring once. Source material: PBMCs. These receptors were obtained from a man younger than 45 in good health and CMV-seronegative. CDR3s include the opening cysteine and the closing phenylalanine or tryptophan. A D gene is named only where the DNA matches it firmly. Where a row states a size, it is once, few, many or the class of an expanded clone; other rows omit it.

len: 14
v_gene: TRBV21-1
d_gene: -
j_gene: TRBJ2-7
abundance: few
CDR3nt: TGTGCCAGCAGCAAGGGGACAGGGGCTTACGAGCAGTACTTC
CDR3aa: CASSKGTGAYEQYF

len: 15
v_gene: TRBV7-9
d_gene: -
j_gene: TRBJ2-1
abundance: -
CDR3nt: TGTGCCAGCAGCCCCCGGACTCTTTTATACAATGAGCAGTTCTTC
CDR3aa: CASSPRTLLYNEQFF

len: 13
v_gene: TRBV4-3
d_gene: -
j_gene: TRBJ2-7
abundance: once
CDR3nt: TGCGCCAGCAGCCGCGGGTTGACCTACGAGCAGTACTTC
CDR3aa: CASSRGLTYEQYF

len: 17
v_gene: TRBV6-1
d_gene: TRBD1
j_gene: TRBJ1-6
abundance: -
CDR3nt: TGTGCCAGCAGTGAATTTACAGGGGGCTCGGGAATTTCACCCCTCCACTTT
CDR3aa: CASSEFTGGSGISPLHF

len: 13
v_gene: TRBV27
d_gene: TRBD1
j_gene: TRBJ1-5
abundance: -
CDR3nt: TGTGCCAGCAGTACAGGGGGCTGGCAGCCCCAGCATTTT
CDR3aa: CASSTGGWQPQHF

len: 16
v_gene: TRBV29-1
d_gene: TRBD1
j_gene: TRBJ2-7
abundance: -
CDR3nt: TGCAGCGTTGAAGATTCGTATGGACAGGGGAGCCACGAGCAGTACTTC
CDR3aa: CSVEDSYGQGSHEQYF

len: 13
v_gene: TRBV7-9
d_gene: -
j_gene: TRBJ2-7
abundance: -
CDR3nt: TGTGCCAGCAGCTTAGGGGCAGGCTACGAGCAGTACTTC
CDR3aa: CASSLGAGYEQYF

len: 13
v_gene: TRBV30
d_gene: TRBD2
j_gene: TRBJ2-5
abundance: -
CDR3nt: TGTGCCTGGAGTGTGGAGGGAGGGGAGACCCAGTACTTC
CDR3aa: CAWSVEGGETQYF

len: 15
v_gene: TRBV9
d_gene: -
j_gene: TRBJ2-5
abundance: -
CDR3nt: TGTGCCAGCAGCGTAGGTGGGGAGGGGGAAAAGACCCAGTACTTC
CDR3aa: CASSVGGEGEKTQYF

len: 15
v_gene: TRBV6-5
d_gene: TRBD2
j_gene: TRBJ2-3
abundance: -
CDR3nt: TGTGCCAGCATCCCCCGGCGGGGGGCCCTAGATACGCAGTATTTT
CDR3aa: CASIPRRGALDTQYF

len: 15
v_gene: TRBV9
d_gene: TRBD2
j_gene: TRBJ2-3
abundance: -
CDR3nt: TGTGCCAGCAGCGGAAGCGGGGTTAGGACAGATACGCAGTATTTT
CDR3aa: CASSGSGVRTDTQYF

len: 15
v_gene: TRBV6-5
d_gene: TRBD1
j_gene: TRBJ2-7
abundance: -
CDR3nt: TGTGCCAGCAGTTCTTCCGGGACAGGGGCCTACGAGCAGTACTTC
CDR3aa: CASSSSGTGAYEQYF

len: 15
v_gene: TRBV7-2
d_gene: TRBD2
j_gene: TRBJ2-7
abundance: -
CDR3nt: TGTGCCAGCAGCTCCGCGGGACTAGGATCAGTCGAGCAGTACTTC
CDR3aa: CASSSAGLGSVEQYF

len: 15
v_gene: TRBV7-9
d_gene: -
j_gene: TRBJ2-5
abundance: -
CDR3nt: TGTGCCAGCAGCTCGTTAAAGCGGAGTAGCGAGACCCAGTACTTC
CDR3aa: CASSSLKRSSETQYF

len: 15
v_gene: TRBV7-9
d_gene: TRBD2
j_gene: TRBJ2-5
abundance: -
CDR3nt: TGTGCCAGCAGCCCGCTAGCGGGGGGCCAAGAGACCCAGTACTTC
CDR3aa: CASSPLAGGQETQYF

len: 15
v_gene: TRBV28
d_gene: TRBD1
j_gene: TRBJ1-2
abundance: -
CDR3nt: TGTGCCAGCAGTTTGGGACAGGGGACCAACTATGGCTACACCTTC
CDR3aa: CASSLGQGTNYGYTF

len: 13
v_gene: TRBV5-4
d_gene: -
j_gene: TRBJ1-1
abundance: once
CDR3nt: TGTGCCAGCAGCTGGGGCAAGAACACTGAAGCTTTCTTT
CDR3aa: CASSWGKNTEAFF

len: 16
v_gene: TRBV27
d_gene: TRBD1
j_gene: TRBJ1-6
abundance: -
CDR3nt: TGTGCCAGCAGTTCCTGGACAGGGCGCTATTGGACACCCCTCCACTTT
CDR3aa: CASSSWTGRYWTPLHF

len: 15
v_gene: TRBV7-3
d_gene: -
j_gene: TRBJ1-1
abundance: -
CDR3nt: TGTGCCAGCAGCCCACAGGGTAGGGTCGGCACTGAAGCTTTCTTT
CDR3aa: CASSPQGRVGTEAFF

len: 14
v_gene: TRBV5-1
d_gene: -
j_gene: TRBJ2-2
abundance: -
CDR3nt: TGCGCCAGCAGCCATACAGGAAACACCGGGGAGCTGTTTTTT
CDR3aa: CASSHTGNTGELFF

len: 14
v_gene: TRBV2
d_gene: -
j_gene: TRBJ1-5
abundance: few
CDR3nt: TGTGCCAGCAGTATTAGTTATAGCAATCAGCCCCAGCATTTT
CDR3aa: CASSISYSNQPQHF

len: 12
v_gene: TRBV30
d_gene: -
j_gene: TRBJ2-7
abundance: -
CDR3nt: TGTGCCTGGAGTGTACTCGTTGATTTAAGGTACTTC
CDR3aa: CAWSVLVDLRYF

len: 17
v_gene: TRBV5-1
d_gene: -
j_gene: TRBJ2-3
abundance: few
CDR3nt: TGCGCCAGCAGAAGGGGCCCCGGGGGTTCTAGCACAGATACGCAGTATTTT
CDR3aa: CASRRGPGGSSTDTQYF

len: 16
v_gene: TRBV28
d_gene: -
j_gene: TRBJ1-2
abundance: -
CDR3nt: TGTGCCAGCAGTTTAGTATCCCGACAGGACCGCTATGGCTACACCTTC
CDR3aa: CASSLVSRQDRYGYTF

len: 14
v_gene: TRBV7-8
d_gene: -
j_gene: TRBJ2-7
abundance: once
CDR3nt: TGTGCCAGCAGCCCCTCTCGGGGTTCCTACGAGCAGTACTTC
CDR3aa: CASSPSRGSYEQYF

len: 13
v_gene: TRBV6-4
d_gene: -
j_gene: TRBJ1-1
abundance: -
CDR3nt: TGTGCCAGCAGTGAGGGGCGGCTCACTGAAGCTTTCTTT
CDR3aa: CASSEGRLTEAFF

len: 14
v_gene: TRBV11-2
d_gene: -
j_gene: TRBJ1-2
abundance: -
CDR3nt: TGTGCCAGCAGCTTAGACAGACTTGACTATGGCTACACCTTC
CDR3aa: CASSLDRLDYGYTF

len: 15
v_gene: TRBV7-9
d_gene: -
j_gene: TRBJ2-2
abundance: -
CDR3nt: TGTGCCAGCAGCTTAGGCCTAGCACCGGGAGGGGAGCTGTTTTTT
CDR3aa: CASSLGLAPGGELFF

len: 14
v_gene: TRBV9
d_gene: -
j_gene: TRBJ2-1
abundance: -
CDR3nt: TGTGCCAGCAGCGTAGCGGGGGATTTGGATGAGCAGTTCTTC
CDR3aa: CASSVAGDLDEQFF

len: 16
v_gene: TRBV7-2
d_gene: -
j_gene: TRBJ2-7
abundance: -
CDR3nt: TGTGCCAGCAGCCGACGCTGGGGCACCCGCACCTACGAGCAGTACTTC
CDR3aa: CASSRRWGTRTYEQYF

len: 20
v_gene: TRBV7-2
d_gene: TRBD2
j_gene: TRBJ2-1
abundance: -
CDR3nt: TGTGCCAGCAGCTTAGCCGGACTAGCGGGAGGCCGGAGCTCCTACAATGAGCAGTTCTTC
CDR3aa: CASSLAGLAGGRSSYNEQFF

len: 20
v_gene: TRBV4-1
d_gene: -
j_gene: TRBJ2-3
abundance: -
CDR3nt: TGCGCCAGCAGCCAAGACCCGGACTACATTCCTTTCCGGGGCACAGATACGCAGTATTTT
CDR3aa: CASSQDPDYIPFRGTDTQYF

len: 13
v_gene: TRBV11-2
d_gene: -
j_gene: TRBJ2-7
abundance: -
CDR3nt: TGTGCCAGCAGCTTAAGGGGCCCCTACGAGCAGTACTTC
CDR3aa: CASSLRGPYEQYF

len: 16
v_gene: TRBV4-2
d_gene: -
j_gene: TRBJ2-2
abundance: -
CDR3nt: TGTGCCAGCAGCCAAGATCCCCAGGGTGAGGCCGGGGAGCTGTTTTTT
CDR3aa: CASSQDPQGEAGELFF

len: 13
v_gene: TRBV29-1
d_gene: TRBD1
j_gene: TRBJ2-7
abundance: -
CDR3nt: TGCAGCGTGGCCGGGACAGGGATGGACGAGCAGTACTTC
CDR3aa: CSVAGTGMDEQYF

len: 16
v_gene: TRBV11-2
d_gene: TRBD1
j_gene: TRBJ2-5
abundance: once
CDR3nt: TGTGCCAGCAGCTTATCGGCAGGGGGTAGGTCAGAGACCCAGTACTTC
CDR3aa: CASSLSAGGRSETQYF

len: 15
v_gene: TRBV7-2
d_gene: -
j_gene: TRBJ1-2
abundance: -
CDR3nt: TGTGCCAGCAGCTTAGAGCCCAGCGTGAACTATGGCTACACCTTC
CDR3aa: CASSLEPSVNYGYTF

len: 12
v_gene: TRBV28
d_gene: -
j_gene: TRBJ1-2
abundance: -
CDR3nt: TGTGCCAGCAGTTTCGGGGAGTATGGCTACACCTTC
CDR3aa: CASSFGEYGYTF

len: 14
v_gene: TRBV7-9
d_gene: TRBD2
j_gene: TRBJ2-7
abundance: -
CDR3nt: TGTGCCAGCACACTAGCGGGGACCGCCTACGAGCAGTACTTC
CDR3aa: CASTLAGTAYEQYF

len: 12
v_gene: TRBV6-1
d_gene: -
j_gene: TRBJ2-1
abundance: once
CDR3nt: TGTGCCAGCAGTGTTCAGTACAATGAGCAGTTCTTC
CDR3aa: CASSVQYNEQFF

len: 12
v_gene: TRBV7-9
d_gene: TRBD1
j_gene: TRBJ2-7
abundance: once
CDR3nt: TGTGCCAGCTTGGGAGACAGGGCCGAGCAGTACTTC
CDR3aa: CASLGDRAEQYF

len: 15
v_gene: TRBV15
d_gene: -
j_gene: TRBJ2-2
abundance: once
CDR3nt: TGTGCCACCAGCAGAGGTACAGTGGACACCGGGGAGCTGTTTTTT
CDR3aa: CATSRGTVDTGELFF

len: 16
v_gene: TRBV19
d_gene: -
j_gene: TRBJ1-5
abundance: -
CDR3nt: TGTGCCACTAAGCCTAAGGGGACATCGGAGAATCAGCCCCAGCATTTT
CDR3aa: CATKPKGTSENQPQHF

len: 16
v_gene: TRBV2
d_gene: TRBD2
j_gene: TRBJ2-3
abundance: -
CDR3nt: TGTGCCAGCATTTCCCGGGGGGTGCGGCGTTCAGATACGCAGTATTTT
CDR3aa: CASISRGVRRSDTQYF

len: 16
v_gene: TRBV7-9
d_gene: TRBD2
j_gene: TRBJ2-7
abundance: -
CDR3nt: TGTGCCAGCAGCTTAATTAGCGGGAGTACCCCCTACGAGCAGTACTTC
CDR3aa: CASSLISGSTPYEQYF

len: 14
v_gene: TRBV11-2
d_gene: -
j_gene: TRBJ2-5
abundance: -
CDR3nt: TGTGCCAGCAGCTTATTCAGGCCTCAGGAGACCCAGTACTTC
CDR3aa: CASSLFRPQETQYF

len: 15
v_gene: TRBV28
d_gene: TRBD1
j_gene: TRBJ2-7
abundance: once
CDR3nt: TGTGCCAGCAGTTTAATCGGGACAGGGATATACGAGCAGTACTTC
CDR3aa: CASSLIGTGIYEQYF

len: 16
v_gene: TRBV7-9
d_gene: -
j_gene: TRBJ2-1
abundance: once
CDR3nt: TGTGCCAGCAGCCCACCTAGGGGGGGGCCCAACAATGAGCAGTTCTTC
CDR3aa: CASSPPRGGPNNEQFF